These T cell receptor beta chains were read from a single sample in a study of beta chain features in type 1 diabetes. TCRdb's copy holds only in-frame clones and misses some; the assay was immunoSEQ multiplex PCR. The data hold some 410,000 clones, with around 14% observed a single time. The sequencing input was naive CD4+ T cells from blood. Receptors originate from a man aged 25 to 40 in good health. The conserved cysteine and the conserved F or W are not part of the CDR3 here. Each record gives: J gene, V gene, CDR3 protein.

>TRBJ1-4|TRBV29-1
SVTGTGGEKLF
>TRBJ1-2|TRBV19
ASNPGTGRNYGYT
>TRBJ1-1|TRBV2
ASRTGGPNGAF
>TRBJ2-1|TRBV14
ASSLRDSRTNEQF
>TRBJ2-7|TRBV6-1
ASSRDRDEQY
>TRBJ2-5|TRBV7-2
ASRGGRGGLETQY
>TRBJ2-2|TRBV9
ASSVRTENTGELF
>TRBJ2-7|TRBV7-2
ASASSYEQY
>TRBJ2-1|TRBV21-1
ASSKGGGYYNEQF
>TRBJ1-1|TRBV30
AWSWQGSTEAF
>TRBJ1-3|TRBV30
AWSSSGNTIY
>TRBJ2-1|TRBV7-2
ASSPGLAGVEQF
>TRBJ2-7|TRBV7-2
ASSPPGAIFSYEQY
>TRBJ2-3|TRBV7-9
ASSIDTGRTDTQY
>TRBJ2-5|TRBV13
ASSLTGTGDTQY
>TRBJ2-3|TRBV11-3
ASSFRKERGTDTQY
>TRBJ2-1|TRBV29-1
SGASGGWNEQF
>TRBJ2-6|TRBV9
ASSVGGRNSGANVLT
>TRBJ2-1|TRBV4-1
ASSQRSSYNEQF
>TRBJ2-7|TRBV27
ASSLRPPYEQY
>TRBJ2-4|TRBV6-5
ASSYSTPAKNIQY
>TRBJ2-5|TRBV7-2
ASSLGRTVKTQETQY
>TRBJ2-1|TRBV5-8
ASSLVVRWLF
>TRBJ2-5|TRBV11-2
ASSFQAAGETQY
>TRBJ2-1|TRBV29-1
SVITGTGGNEQF
>TRBJ2-3|TRBV25-1
ASSHPRGGSDTQY
>TRBJ2-1|TRBV5-1
ASSYTSGGSYNEQF